This TCR beta chain came from a study of early T cells in non-severe SARS-CoV-2 infection. Study context: The chains were unpaired, and the sequenced material was bulk RNA from unsorted whole blood. The study, taken as a whole, reports: The VDJdb matching leaned toward anti-spike CD8 responses and overlooked private and CD4 specificities.

Individual cDNA molecules were tagged with unique molecular identifiers, the study reported. A single record per CDR3 protein comes from TCRdb applying MiXCR to the 5' RACE reads. The table has approximately 35,000 distinct CDR3 sequences, approximately 5% seen once. This clonotype has at least ten counts. As yet, its antigen is unknown. The sequenced sample was whole blood. The receptor was derived from an adult who was a healthcare worker with PCR-confirmed SARS-CoV-2 infection or an uninfected control (not recorded which).

CDR3 DNA: TGTGCCAGCAGCTTAGGGCAGGGCAACAATGAGCAGTTCTTC. This codes for CASSLGQGNNEQFF. V is TRBV7-3 and J is TRBJ2-1; maybe TRBD1 (5 bases). Trimming took off 2 bases at V and 5 bases at J, with 10 bases between the two ends. The CDR3 runs to 14 residues. Per germline, CDR1 SGHTA and CDR2 FQGTGA. The whole variable domain, filled in from reference TRBV7-3 and TRBJ2-1, reads GAGVSQTPSNKVTEKGKYVELRCDPISGHTALYWYRQSLGQGPEFLIYFQGTGAADDSGLPNDRFFAVRPEGSVSTLKIQRTERGDSAVYLCASSLGQGNNEQFFGPGTRLTVL.